The 24 T cell receptor beta chains in this list originate from one sample, sequenced in a study of T cells after yellow fever vaccination. TCRdb re-called the 5' RACE reads through MiXCR, storing one row per CDR3 protein. Of about 500,000 distinct CDR3 sequences in the sample, around 16% were seen once. This specimen consisted of PBMCs, obtained 5 to 6 days after the first yellow fever vaccination. The receptors derive from a man aged 18 to 29 who received the YFV17D yellow fever vaccine.

This clonotype occurred a few times. V and J are TRBV11-2 and TRBJ2-1; D is undetermined. V was shortened by 5 bases and J by 8 bases, with 13 bases between the two germline ends. Per germline, CDR1 SGHAT and CDR2 FQNNGV. There are 13 residues in the CDR3. This chain's CDR3 is CASSPIGLDEQFF. CDR3 sequence (DNA): TGTGCCAGCAGCCCCATTGGGCTAGATGAGCAGTTCTTC.

This clonotype came up a few times. This sequence joins TRBV4-3 and TRBJ1-5, with 7 bases that match TRBD1. The CDR3 spans 16 residues. CDR1 LGHNA and CDR2 YSLEER come from the germline V gene. The trim removed 2 bases at V and 2 bases at J, leaving 6 bases unmatched. CDR3 nucleotides: TGCGCCAGCAGCCAACAAGCCGGGACAGGCAATCAGCCCCAGCATTTT. Translated, it gives CASSQQAGTGNQPQHF.

As for this clonotype: Germline and junction disagree at one end, which may indicate a read error. The rearrangement links TRBV11-2 to TRBJ2-4, with 10 bases identical to TRBD1. The germline gives CDR1 SGHAT, CDR2 FQNNGV. The CDR3 spans 18 residues. CDR3 amino acids: CASSRFEPGQGPKNIQYF. DNA for the CDR3: TGTGCCAGCAGCCGTTTTGAGCCGGGACAGGGGCCCAAGAACATTCAGTACTTC. Full variable domain (outside the CDR3, taken from reference TRBV11-2 and TRBJ2-4): EAGVAQSPRYKIIEKRQSVAFWCNPISGHATLYWYQQILGQGPKLLIQFQNNGVVDDSQLPKDRFSAERLKGVDSTLKIQPAKLEDSAVYLCASSRFEPGQGPKNIQYFGAGTRLSVL.

Details on this clonotype: A much more abundant neighbour one base away suggests this may be a read error. V usage is TRBV20-1 and J usage is TRBJ2-6; a possible D gene is TRBD2 (6 bases). This CDR3 region has 16 residues. In germline, CDR1 is DFQATT, CDR2 SNEGSKA (reference sequence). The CDR3 reads CWASGGTQSGANVLTF. The CDR3 DNA reads TGCTGGGCCTCGGGCGGGACCCAGTCTGGGGCCAACGTCCTGACTTTC.

This clonotype was seen more than once but under ten times. In DNA, the CDR3 is TGTGCCAGCAGCCAGGACAGGGGTGGATACAATGAGCAGTTCTTC. Translating gives CASSQDRGGYNEQFF. The V gene is TRBV7-6, the J gene TRBJ2-1; 9 bases map to TRBD1. The CDR3 contains 15 residues. Looked up from germline, CDR1 is SGHVS and CDR2 is FNYEAQ. V trimming: 5 bases; J trimming: 4 bases; junction bases outside the gene matches: 6.

This clonotype came up a few times. This rearrangement joins TRBV4-1 to TRBJ2-1, with 15 bases that match TRBD2. The germline CDR1 and CDR2 sequences are MGHRA and YSYEKL. The CDR3 is 19 amino acids. J lost 1 base, V lost 2 bases, and 6 bases had no gene match. The CDR3 sequence: CASSQPGTSGGKSYNEQFF. The DNA for the CDR3 is TGCGCCAGCAGCCAACCGGGGACTAGCGGGGGGAAATCCTACAATGAGCAGTTCTTC.

This clonotype has just a few counts. This rearrangement joins TRBV11-2 to TRBJ1-6; D uncertain. Trimming shortened V by 2 bases and J by 8 bases, and 22 bases separated the two germline ends. The CDR3 spans 18 residues. Per the germline V gene, CDR1 is SGHAT and CDR2 is FQNNGV. The CDR3 loop reads CASSLSAALQPRDSPLHF. The DNA for the CDR3 is TGTGCCAGCAGCTTAAGTGCAGCTCTTCAGCCAAGGGATTCACCCCTCCACTTT. Full variable domain (outside the CDR3, taken from reference TRBV11-2 and TRBJ1-6): EAGVAQSPRYKIIEKRQSVAFWCNPISGHATLYWYQQILGQGPKLLIQFQNNGVVDDSQLPKDRFSAERLKGVDSTLKIQPAKLEDSAVYLCASSLSAALQPRDSPLHFGNGTRLTVT.

This clonotype has just a few counts. The V and J genes are TRBV7-2 and TRBJ2-3; 9 bases match TRBD1. V was clipped by 3 bases and J by 8 bases; unmatched bases: 6. Germline V gene sequence: CDR1 SGHTA, CDR2 FQGNSA. The CDR3 spans 14 residues. The CDR3 nucleotides read TGTGCCAGCAGCTTGACAGGGGGAGAGGCTACGCAGTATTTT. Its protein is CASSLTGGEATQYF.

This clonotype has ten or more counts. This chain links TRBV7-2 with TRBJ2-3; TRBD2 matches at 8 bases. V shed 5 bases, J shed 11 bases, and the junction held 18 bases outside the gene matches. The germline CDR1 and CDR2 sequences are SGHTA and FQGNSA. The CDR3 has 16 residues. CDR3 protein: CASSPTGLEVLVGQYF. The CDR3 nucleotides read TGTGCCAGCAGCCCAACGGGACTAGAGGTTCTCGTGGGGCAGTATTTT.

The sample holds a few counts of this clonotype. The gene calls are TRBV6-5 and TRBJ2-1; TRBD2 might be the D (5 bases). V lost 4 bases and J lost 0, with 13 bases in between. Germline V gene lookup returns CDR1 MNHEY and CDR2 SVGAGI. The CDR3 length is 16 residues. CDR3 in amino acids: CASSSRRRGSYNEQFF. Written as DNA, the CDR3 is TGTGCCAGCAGTTCCAGGCGTCGGGGCTCCTACAATGAGCAGTTCTTC.

This clonotype was found a few times. The rearrangement uses TRBV4-3 and TRBJ1-1; possible D gene TRBD1, 6 bases. Germline lookup yields CDR1 LGHNA and CDR2 YSLEER. The CDR3 is 15 residues long. Trimming shortened V by 0 bases and J by 6 bases, and 14 bases separated the two germline ends. The CDR3 reads CASSQDLRGGPEAFF. The CDR3 DNA reads TGCGCCAGCAGCCAAGATCTTAGGGGGGGACCTGAAGCTTTCTTT.

The chain joins TRBV7-8 to TRBJ2-7; TRBD1 aligns across 9 bases. Germline CDR1 is SGHVS and CDR2 is FQNEAQ. The CDR3 has 14 amino acids. V dropped 3 bases and J dropped 5; count of bases not matched to a gene: 5. The CDR3 sequence is CASSLTGGFDEQYF. In nucleotides, the CDR3 is TGTGCCAGCAGCTTGACAGGGGGATTCGACGAGCAGTACTTC.

This clonotype turned up a few times. The CDR3 sequence is CASSLDGQGASGELFF. In DNA, the CDR3 is TGCGCCAGCAGCTTGGATGGACAGGGGGCGTCCGGGGAGCTGTTTTTT. This chain connects TRBV5-1 to TRBJ2-2, with 11 bases fitting TRBD1. The germline CDR1 and CDR2 sequences are SGHRS and YFSETQ. The CDR3 length is 16 residues. V trimming: 0 bases; J trimming: 6 bases; junction bases outside the gene matches: 4.

V is TRBV7-2 and J is TRBJ2-1; no firm D call. Trimming cost V 5 bases and J 6 bases, with 11 bases left between them. The CDR3 loop spans 13 amino acids. Germline lookup yields CDR1 SGHTA and CDR2 FQGNSA. CDR3 sequence reads: CASSPYLTNEQFF. The CDR3 bases are TGTGCCAGCAGCCCCTACCTCACCAATGAGCAGTTCTTC.

This clonotype was seen a handful of times. The chain links TRBV12-5 to TRBJ2-1, with D possibly being TRBD2 (6 bases). The CDR3 sequence is 18 residues long. The V gene's germline CDR1 is LGHNT and CDR2 FRNRAP. Trimming pared 6 bases from V and 0 bases from J, leaving 21 bases between. The CDR3 DNA sequence: TGTGCTAGTGGCCCGCCCCGGGGGAAGGGGTTCTCCTACAATGAGCAGTTCTTC. As protein: CASGPPRGKGFSYNEQFF.

This clonotype has only a few counts. The chain has TRBV5-1 and TRBJ2-6; possibly TRBD2 for D (6 bases). The CDR3 has 18 residues. Deletions cut 2 bases from V and 4 bases from J, with 19 bases between. Germline-derived CDR1 and CDR2 are SGHRS and YFSETQ. CDR3: CASSLAGTGYGGANVLTF. The CDR3 coding sequence is TGCGCCAGCAGCTTAGCCGGGACTGGTTACGGCGGGGCCAACGTCCTGACTTTC.

The chain couples TRBV6-2 or TRBV6-3 to TRBJ2-2; unclear D gene. V lost 7 bases and J lost 1, with 13 bases in between. The CDR3 sequence is 15 residues long. Per germline, CDR1 MNHEY and CDR2 SVGEGT. CDR3 loop: CASTLGRRNTGELFF. The CDR3 DNA sequence: TGTGCCAGCACCCTTGGGCGGAGGAACACCGGGGAGCTGTTTTTT.

This clonotype was counted many times. This chain joins TRBV6-5 and TRBJ2-3; the D is unclear. Germline V gene sequence: CDR1 MNHEY, CDR2 SVGAGI. V gave up 4 bases and J gave up 6 bases, with 11 bases separating them. This CDR3 has 13 residues. CDR3 residues: CASSSYSADTQYF. The CDR3 coding sequence is TGTGCCAGCAGTTCATACTCCGCCGATACGCAGTATTTT.

This clonotype has just a few counts. The chain couples TRBV5-1 to TRBJ2-1; 14 positions match TRBD2. Germline assignment: CDR1 SGHRS and CDR2 YFSETQ. The CDR3 is 17 amino acids. Trimming at V came to 3 bases and at J to 4 bases, leaving 6 bases not matched to a gene. CDR3 DNA: TGCGCCAGCAGCTCGGGGACTAGCGGGGGAGTATACAATGAGCAGTTCTTC. This encodes CASSSGTSGGVYNEQFF. The complete variable domain, with remaining parts taken from reference TRBV5-1 and TRBJ2-1, reads KAGVTQTPRYLIKTRGQQVTLSCSPISGHRSVSWYQQTPGQGLQFLFEYFSETQRNKGNFPGRFSGRQFSNSRSEMNVSTLELGDSALYLCASSSGTSGGVYNEQFFGPGTRLTVL.

This clonotype was detected only a few times. The V and J genes are TRBV29-1 and TRBJ1-4; 7 bases fit TRBD1. The CDR3 spans 13 residues. From germline, CDR1 is SQVTM and CDR2 ANQGSEA. The V and J ends lost 6 bases and 2 bases, in that order; junction bases with no gene match: 3. CDR3 coding DNA: TGCAGCGTCTACAGGGGCACTAATGAAAAACTGTTTTTT. As protein: CSVYRGTNEKLFF.

In the case of this clonotype: One junction end disagrees with the germline gene, perhaps due to a read error. The rearrangement uses TRBV4-2 and TRBJ1-3, with D possibly being TRBD1 (5 bases). This CDR3 is 15 amino acids long. Germline CDR1 is LGHNA and CDR2 is YNFKEQ. The CDR3 spells CASRQGAGPGNTIYF. CDR3 coding DNA: TGTGCCAGCAGACAAGGGGCTGGACCTGGAAACACCATATATTTT.

This clonotype was seen a few times. This chain joins TRBV4-3 and TRBJ2-7; D remains ambiguous. The CDR3 covers 13 residues. V was trimmed by 0 bases and J by 3 bases, leaving 6 bases between them. Germline V gives CDR1 LGHNA, CDR2 YSLEER. As DNA, the CDR3 is TGCGCCAGCAGCCAAGAATACGGCTACGAGCAGTACTTC. This sequence encodes CASSQEYGYEQYF.

This clonotype came up a few times. The gene calls are TRBV3-1 and TRBJ2-1, with 9 bases lining up with TRBD1. Germline-derived CDR1 and CDR2 are LGHDT and YNNKEL (reference sequence). V trimming: 5 bases; J trimming: 8 bases; junction bases outside the gene matches: 10. CDR3 size: 15 residues. The CDR3 sequence: CASSYRDRAVDEQFF. Written as DNA, the CDR3 is TGTGCCAGCAGCTACCGGGACAGGGCCGTCGATGAGCAGTTCTTC.

The chain uses TRBV4-3 and TRBJ2-3; TRBD2 matches at 7 bases. V was pared by 5 bases and J by 0 bases, with 5 bases of the junction left unmatched. Per the germline V gene, CDR1 is LGHNA and CDR2 is YSLEER. This CDR3 contains 15 residues. For the CDR3, the DNA is TGCGCCAGCAGCGGTAGCGGGCTTAGCACAGATACGCAGTATTTT. Its translation is CASSGSGLSTDTQYF.